These T cell receptor beta chains were read from a single sample in a study of spatial heterogeneity in lung cancer. TCRdb used MiXCR to reprocess the 5' RACE reads, holding one entry per CDR3 protein. The table includes 95,000 to 120,000 distinct CDR3 sequences, under 14% detected once. The sequenced sample was PBMCs, obtained at follow-up. The source is a female donor with early-stage non-small cell lung cancer. CDR3s include the opening cysteine and the closing phenylalanine or tryptophan. D genes are given only for firm matches. Clone size is given for some rows only: seen once, a few or many times, or a class if the clone is expanded.

CDR3 DNA | CDR3 protein | V gene | clone size | J gene | D gene
TGTGCCAGCAGTTCCCGACTAGCGGGGAGAGATGAGCAGTTCTTC | CASSSRLAGRDEQFF | TRBV6-2/TRBV6-3 | few | TRBJ2-1 | TRBD2
TGTGCCAGCAGCGTGGGAGGGCGAATGGGTCCCGGGGAGCTGTTTTTT | CASSVGGRMGPGELFF | TRBV9 | few | TRBJ2-2 | TRBD2
TGTGCCACCATGGGCACCAGCACAGATACGCAGTATTTT | CATMGTSTDTQYF | TRBV24-1 | . | TRBJ2-3 | .
TGTGCCAGCACCGAGGCTGGGGACAATTCACCCCTCCACTTT | CASTEAGDNSPLHF | TRBV28 | many | TRBJ1-6 | .
TGCAGCGTTGAAAGCTTTACGGGAGGATCCACAGATACGCAGTATTTT | CSVESFTGGSTDTQYF | TRBV29-1 | many | TRBJ2-3 | TRBD2
TGTGCCAGCAGTTACTCGGGCAGGGCCGGACAGCCCCAGCATTTT | CASSYSGRAGQPQHF | TRBV6-2/TRBV6-3 | few | TRBJ1-5 | .
TGCAGTTCGGCACATAAAAGCTTAGCCAAAAACATTCAGTACTTC | CSSAHKSLAKNIQYF | TRBV29-1 | many | TRBJ2-4 | .
TGCGCCAGCAGCTTAACGGTTCCCGATAATTCACCCCTCCACTTT | CASSLTVPDNSPLHF | TRBV5-1 | few | TRBJ1-6 | .
TGTGCCAGCAGTGTAGGGGCGGTCGGGGGAATCTACGAGCAGTACTTC | CASSVGAVGGIYEQYF | TRBV28 | . | TRBJ2-7 | .
TGTGCCAGCAGTTTACAGGGAGGGGCCGATGAGCAGTTCTTC | CASSLQGGADEQFF | TRBV12-3/TRBV12-4 | few | TRBJ2-1 | TRBD2
TGTGCCAGCAGAGGACAGGAGTACAATGAGCAGTTCTTC | CASRGQEYNEQFF | TRBV12-3/TRBV12-4 | many | TRBJ2-1 | TRBD1
TGTGCCTGGAGTAACGCCCTGAACACTAAAGCTTTCTTT | CAWSNALNTKAFF | TRBV30 | . | TRBJ1-1 | .
TGCAGCGTTGCGCAGGGGGATCAGCCCCAGCATTTT | CSVAQGDQPQHF | TRBV29-1 | . | TRBJ1-5 | TRBD1
TGTGTCAGCAGTGAAGCGCTTAACAGCAATCAGCCCCAGCATTTT | CVSSEALNSNQPQHF | TRBV6-1 | . | TRBJ1-5 | .
TGCAGTGCTAGATCCCCCAACCAAGAGACCCAGTACTTC | CSARSPNQETQYF | TRBV20-1 | few | TRBJ2-5 | .
TGTGCCAGTAAGCGGGAGGGCCTCGTAAACACCGGGGAGCTGTTTTTT | CASKREGLVNTGELFF | TRBV2 | . | TRBJ2-2 | TRBD2
TGTGCCAGCAGCTTGGTGGGACAGACTAGGAATACGCAGTATTTT | CASSLVGQTRNTQYF | TRBV5-5 | few | TRBJ2-3 | .
TGTGCTAGTGGTTTGGTAGCCAAGGGGGTGAACACTGAAGCTTTCTTT | CASGLVAKGVNTEAFF | TRBV12-5 | . | TRBJ1-1 | .
TGTGCCAGCAGTTTCCAAGGGGATACGCAGTATTTT | CASSFQGDTQYF | TRBV27 | many | TRBJ2-3 | .
TGTGCCAGCAGTGAATCAATCGGGGCCTCGGGTGAGCAGTTCTTC | CASSESIGASGEQFF | TRBV2 | once | TRBJ2-1 | .
TGCGCCAGCAGCTTGGCTCAGGGTTCCACTGAAGCTTTCTTT | CASSLAQGSTEAFF | TRBV5-1 | many | TRBJ1-1 | .
TGCAGTGCTAGACCCACCGGGGAAATGCCGGGACTAGCGGGTAGGGAGCAGTACTTC | CSARPTGEMPGLAGREQYF | TRBV20-1 | . | TRBJ2-7 | TRBD2
TGCAGTGCTAACAGGGGACCCCGCACAGATACGCAGTATTTT | CSANRGPRTDTQYF | TRBV20-1 | . | TRBJ2-3 | TRBD1
TGTGCCAGCAGCTTACACGGGACAGGCGGAAACATTCAGTACTTC | CASSLHGTGGNIQYF | TRBV7-3 | many | TRBJ2-4 | TRBD1
TGCAGCGTCGGGCCTAACCTAGGGGGGCAGTACTTC | CSVGPNLGGQYF | TRBV29-1 | . | TRBJ2-7 | .
TGTGCCAGCAGTTTTCAAGGGGGGCGATCCAAAAACATTCAGTACTTC | CASSFQGGRSKNIQYF | TRBV27 | . | TRBJ2-4 | .
TGTGCCAGCAGCTCAACAGGGGCCGCCTCCCGAGATACGCAGTATTTT | CASSSTGAASRDTQYF | TRBV7-9 | many | TRBJ2-3 | TRBD1
TGTGCCAGCAGCGTAGGAGTGAGAGATACGCAGTATTTT | CASSVGVRDTQYF | TRBV9 | . | TRBJ2-3 | .
TGTGCCAGCAAATTAGCGGGAGGCAACGAGCAGTACTTC | CASKLAGGNEQYF | TRBV27 | few | TRBJ2-7 | TRBD2
TGTGCCATCAGTGAGCTTGGAAAGCAGTACTTC | CAISELGKQYF | TRBV10-3 | . | TRBJ2-7 | .
TGTGCCAGCAGTTTACAACAAGAGACCCAGTACTTC | CASSLQQETQYF | TRBV27 | few | TRBJ2-5 | .
TGTGCCAGCAGTGAGGGCAGGGACTCTTTCAAGTATTTT | CASSEGRDSFKYF | TRBV25-1 | . | TRBJ2-3 | .
TGTGCCAGCAGCTTTGGAGGCCAGAGTTACACTGAAGCTTTCTTT | CASSFGGQSYTEAFF | TRBV11-1 | few | TRBJ1-1 | .
TGTGCCAGCAGCGCCGCGAACACCGGGGAGCTGTTTTTT | CASSAANTGELFF | TRBV7-9 | many | TRBJ2-2 | .
TGTGCCAGCAGCCCGACTAGCGGGAGGTTTGGTGAGCAGTTCTTC | CASSPTSGRFGEQFF | TRBV9 | . | TRBJ2-1 | TRBD2
TGTGCCCAAGGGGGTGAAAAACTGTTTTTT | CAQGGEKLFF | TRBV30 | . | TRBJ1-4 | .
TGTGCCAGTAGTGGGACAGGTCTCAGCTCTGGAAACACCATATATTTT | CASSGTGLSSGNTIYF | TRBV19 | . | TRBJ1-3 | TRBD1